This passage covers 17 T cell receptor beta chains from one sample sequenced in a study of T cell responses to AZD1222 COVID-19 vaccine. Profiling relied on immunoSEQ multiplex PCR, and the TCRdb table lists in-frame clones only, not all of them. This table has roughly 120,000 clones, around 87% appearing once. The source material was peripheral blood, sampled on day 0 of AZD1222 vaccination. The receptors were sampled from an adult in good health.

This chain connects TRBV2 to TRBJ1-2; 7 nucleotides align to TRBD1. Trimming at V came to 6 bases and at J to 8 bases, leaving 9 bases not matched to a gene. The CDR3 covers 13 residues. CDR1 and CDR2 from the germline V gene are SNHLY and FYNNEI. The CDR3 here is CASSRQGLEGYTF. As DNA, the CDR3 is TGTGCCAGCAGCCGACAGGGTTTGGAGGGCTACACCTTC.

CDR3 DNA: TGTGCCAGCACCGTGACTAGCGGGGGGGCTAGCGGGGAGCTGTTTTTT. Its translation is CASTVTSGGASGELFF. V usage is TRBV6-6 and J usage is TRBJ2-2; 14 bases are a match to TRBD2. This CDR3 region has 16 residues. V trimming: 7 bases; J trimming: 7 bases; junction bases outside the gene matches: 8. Germline CDR1 reads MNHNY; CDR2 reads SVGAGI (reference sequence).

In this sample, this clone turned up once. This sequence joins TRBV9 and TRBJ2-2; 9 bases are shared with TRBD1. The germline gives CDR1 SGDLS, CDR2 YYNGEE. V shed 2 bases, J shed 7 bases, and the junction held 15 bases outside the gene matches. This CDR3 has 18 residues. CDR3 protein: CASSVSAGTGTVGGELFF. In DNA form, the CDR3 reads TGTGCCAGCAGCGTCTCCGCCGGGACAGGGACTGTAGGCGGGGAGCTGTTTTTT.

The rearrangement joins TRBV18 to TRBJ1-3; D call uncertain. CDR3 size: 15 residues. Trimming pared 2 bases from V and 0 bases from J, leaving 8 bases between. Germline V gene data show CDR1 as KGHSH and CDR2 as LQKENI. CDR3 nucleotide sequence: TGTGCCAGCTCACCAATGACCAGCTCTGGAAACACCATATATTTT. Its protein is CASSPMTSSGNTIYF.

The chain combines TRBV5-8 with TRBJ2-3, with D possibly matching TRBD2 (6 bases). Germline values: CDR1 SGHTS, CDR2 YDEGEE. The CDR3 extends over 16 amino acids. With 4 bases removed from V and 0 bases from J, the gap between germline ends came to 15 bases. The CDR3 is CASSEGLARSTDTQYF. CDR3 bases: TGTGCCAGCAGCGAGGGGCTAGCGCGAAGCACAGATACGCAGTATTTT.

This clone turned up a few times. The chain recombines TRBV7-9 with TRBJ1-4; no clear D gene. The CDR3 covers 14 residues. Germline V CDR1 and CDR2: SEHNR, FQNEAQ (reference sequence). Trimming stripped 6 bases from V and 6 bases from J, with 14 bases between. The CDR3 DNA follows: TGTGCCAGCAGTCGGGGAAAGCCTTATGAAAAACTGTTTTTT. Translation: CASSRGKPYEKLFF.

The chain combines TRBV24-1 with TRBJ2-7; TRBD1 aligns across 7 bases. The junction had 7 bases not matched to a gene; V was cut back by 3 bases and J by 0 bases. This CDR3 has 16 amino acids. Per the germline V gene, CDR1 is KGHDR and CDR2 is SFDVKD. CDR3 bases: TGTGCCACCAGTGATGGGGACAGCCGGTACTCCTACGAGCAGTACTTC. Translation gives CATSDGDSRYSYEQYF.

This clone was observed a single time. J is TRBJ1-6 and V is TRBV6-1; the D is unclear. The V end was cut by 1 base, the J end by 5 bases, with 9 bases between. CDR1 is MNHNS and CDR2 is SASEGT in the germline V gene. This CDR3 spans 15 amino acids. In DNA form, the CDR3 reads TGTGCCAGCAGTGAAGGGTTTCCCGATAATTCACCCCTCCACTTT. The encoded protein is CASSEGFPDNSPLHF.

The J gene is TRBJ2-7, the V gene TRBV11-2; D tentatively reads TRBD1 or TRBD2 (5 bases each). Germline CDR1 SGHAT, CDR2 FQNNGV. CDR3 length: 12 residues. V lost 5 bases to trimming and J lost 9 bases, with 14 bases between them. The CDR3 DNA is TGTGCCAGCAGCCCCGGGGCGTCGGTGCAGTACTTC. This sequence encodes CASSPGASVQYF.

This clone was seen more than once but under ten times. The chain couples TRBV2 to TRBJ2-1, with D possibly TRBD2 on 5 matching bases. The CDR3 covers 16 residues. Germline-derived CDR1 and CDR2 are SNHLY and FYNNEI. With 1 base removed from V and 7 bases from J, the gap between germline ends came to 17 bases. The CDR3 is CASSEGMWETGNEQFF. DNA for the CDR3: TGTGCCAGCAGTGAAGGGATGTGGGAGACGGGTAATGAGCAGTTCTTC.

The rearrangement joins TRBV4-1 to TRBJ1-1; D remains unclear. V was trimmed by 3 bases and J by 3 bases, leaving 11 bases between them. Germline lookup yields CDR1 MGHRA and CDR2 YSYEKL. The CDR3 contains 14 residues. CDR3 nucleotide sequence: TGCGCCAGCAGCCATACGGCAAGGGACACTGAAGCTTTCTTT. It translates to CASSHTARDTEAFF.

The genes are TRBV27 and TRBJ2-1; maybe TRBD2 (6 bases). Trimming shortened V by 5 bases and J by 1 base, and 9 bases separated the two germline ends. Germline assignment: CDR1 MNHEY and CDR2 SMNVEV (reference sequence). CDR3 length equals 14 residues. The CDR3 loop reads CASSGGISYNEQFF. As DNA, the CDR3 is TGTGCCAGCAGTGGGGGGATTTCCTACAATGAGCAGTTCTTC.

The chain combines TRBV9 with TRBJ1-2; D possibly corresponds to TRBD1 (6 bases). CDR1 and CDR2 (germline): SGDLS, YYNGEE. CDR3 size: 14 residues. Trimming stripped 0 bases from V and 3 bases from J, with 9 bases between. The CDR3 DNA reads TGTGCCAGCAGCGTAGGTGGGGGCGACTATGGCTACACCTTC. It translates to CASSVGGGDYGYTF.

V is TRBV10-3 and J is TRBJ1-1, with D maybe TRBD1 (5 bases). This CDR3 is built from 12 residues. Deletions cut 11 bases from V and 2 bases from J, with 12 bases between. CDR1 is ENHRY, CDR2 SYGVKD, per germline. The CDR3 coding sequence is TGTGCCGTCGGGGCGCTCAACACTGAAGCTTTCTTT. Encoded protein: CAVGALNTEAFF.

This chain links TRBV6-4 with TRBJ2-7; TRBD2 matches 11 bases. The J segment lost 5 bases and the V segment lost 2 bases, leaving 14 bases of the junction unmatched. In germline, CDR1 is MRHNA, CDR2 SNTAGT. This CDR3 region has 18 residues. This chain's CDR3 is CASSDDTSGGPSHHEQYF. As DNA, the CDR3 is TGTGCCAGCAGTGACGATACTAGCGGGGGCCCCTCACATCACGAGCAGTACTTC.

This clone was seen just once. For the CDR3, the DNA is TGTGCCAGTAGTATAGTCAGGGGTACCACTGAAGCTTTCTTT. The encoded protein is CASSIVRGTTEAFF. The chain recombines TRBV19 with TRBJ1-1, with a possible D match to TRBD1 (6 bases). The CDR3 is made up of 14 amino acids. CDR1 LNHDA and CDR2 SQIVND come from the germline V gene (reference sequence). V dropped 1 base and J dropped 4 bases, with 10 bases sitting between them.

This clone has a single count. The chain is built from TRBV7-9 and TRBJ1-2; TRBD1 agrees at 9 bases. The V gene's germline CDR1 is SEHNR and CDR2 FQNEAQ (reference sequence). The CDR3 is 14 residues long. The V gene end was trimmed by 5 bases and the J gene end by 2 bases; junction bases not matched to a gene: 3. As DNA, the CDR3 is TGTGCCAGCAGCGACGGGACAGGGAACTATGGCTACACCTTC. Its protein product is CASSDGTGNYGYTF.